This TCR beta chain was sequenced in a study of shared clonotypes between healthy human individuals. The protocol was immunoSEQ multiplex PCR, while the TCRdb copy is restricted to in-frame clones and leaves out a portion. This sample has roughly 2.5 million clones; approximately 94% occur once, and the top ten carry 0.13% to 0.15%. V dropped 5 bases and J dropped 3; count of bases not matched to a gene: 4. Germline CDR1 reads LNHNV; CDR2 reads YYDKDF (reference sequence). CDR3 size: 13 residues. The receptor's source is a man younger than 30 in good health. Sequencing was performed on naive CD4+ T cells sorted from blood. This sample's subset: CD45RA+ positively selected. This chain uses TRBV15 with TRBJ2-7; TRBD1 agrees at 7 bases. In nucleotides, the CDR3 is TGTGCCACCAGCCCGGGACAGTTCTACGAGCAGTACTTC. Its translation: CATSPGQFYEQYF.